These 27 T cell receptor beta chains were sequenced from one sample in a study of tumor and adjacent non-tumor tissue in lung cancer. No cell sorting was done before RNA was extracted from the tissue. More than 3 cm separated this lung sample from the edge of the tumor. Three rounds of nested PCR, following a modified ARM-PCR protocol, produced the TCRbeta library. Via MiXCR, TCRdb re-called the multiplex PCR reads, giving one row per CDR3 protein. The table has 40,000 to 60,000 distinct CDR3 sequences, around 67% seen once. The material sequenced was distant non-tumor lung tissue. The source of these receptors is a woman in her 70s with non-small cell lung cancer.

About this clonotype: The CDR3 does not end in the conserved phenylalanine or tryptophan, so this is likely a read error. The V call is TRBV29-1, the J call TRBJ2-6; TRBD1 might be the D (5 bases). Germline V gene lookup returns CDR1 SQVTM and CDR2 ANQGSEA. The CDR3 runs to 15 residues. CDR3 nucleotide sequence: TGCAGCGTTGAAGACAGGAGCTCTGGGGCCAAAGTCCTGACTTCC. Translation gives CSVEDRSSGAKVLTS.

Notes on this clonotype: The junction does not match germline at one end; this may be a read error. The V and J genes are TRBV28 and TRBJ2-3, with D possibly being TRBD2 (6 bases). Looked up from germline, CDR1 is MDHEN and CDR2 is SYDVKM. This CDR3 has 15 amino acids. The CDR3 region is CACSDPSALTDTQYF. CDR3 in DNA: TGTGCCTGCAGCGACCCTAGCGCCCTCACAGATACGCAGTATTTT.

The gene calls are TRBV7-9 and TRBJ1-1; D is uncertain. Between the trimmed V and J ends, which lost 10 bases and 2 bases, there was a span of 11 bases. Germline V gene lookup returns CDR1 SEHNR and CDR2 FQNEAQ (reference sequence). This CDR3 spans 12 amino acids. CDR3 in DNA: TGTGCCACCATGGAGATTAACACTGAAGCTTTCTTT. It specifies CATMEINTEAFF.

Of note for this clonotype: This sequence may be a read error, since a much larger clone differs from it by one base. The chain carries TRBV20-1 and TRBJ2-3; D is possibly TRBD2 (5 bases). Germline V gene sequence: CDR1 DFQATT, CDR2 SNEGSKA (reference sequence). V lost 3 bases and J lost 5, with 12 bases in between. This CDR3 contains 13 residues. The DNA of the CDR3 is TGCAGTGCTAGGCCGAGTAGCGTAGATACGCAGTATTTT. Protein product: CSARPSSVDTQYF.

This chain links TRBV7-9 with TRBJ2-7, with D perhaps being TRBD1 or TRBD2 (6 bases each). This CDR3 has 18 amino acids. CDR1 and CDR2 (germline): SEHNR, FQNEAQ (reference sequence). The V end lost 6 bases, the J end lost 1 base, and 25 bases lay between the germline ends. This CDR3 reads CASRNVAGHEAVSYEQYF. CDR3 DNA: TGTGCCAGCAGAAATGTGGCGGGACATGAAGCCGTTTCCTACGAGCAGTACTTC.

A remark on this clonotype: This is likely a read error, given that the CDR3 carries no conserved phenylalanine or tryptophan at its end. V gene TRBV29-1 combines with J gene TRBJ2-7; D remains unclear. Looked up from germline, CDR1 is SQVTM and CDR2 is ANQGSEA. The CDR3 length is 14 residues. V lost 6 bases and J 1 base, leaving 16 bases between the germline ends. Written as DNA, the CDR3 is TGCAGCGTGATGGCTTGGCAGTCTTCCTACGAGCAGTACTTA. Translating it yields CSVMAWQSSYEQYL.

The V call is TRBV6-1, the J call TRBJ1-1, with TRBD1 as a possible D gene (5 bases). This CDR3 is built from 13 residues. Trimming left V 7 bases short and J 6 bases short, with 15 bases between. Per germline, CDR1 MNHNS and CDR2 SASEGT. Written as DNA, the CDR3 is TGTGCCAGCAATGACGACAGTCCCGCTGAAGCTTTCTTT. It encodes CASNDDSPAEAFF.

As to this clonotype: This may arise from a read error, as a much more abundant clone is one base away. Lacking the conserved final phenylalanine or tryptophan, this CDR3 likely reflects a read error. J is TRBJ1-6 and V is TRBV6-6; D is perhaps TRBD1 (5 bases). Germline CDR1 reads MNHNY; CDR2 reads SVGAGI (reference sequence). The CDR3 covers 14 residues. V gave up 4 bases and J gave up 14 bases, with 18 bases separating them. CDR3 in amino acids: CASSSESGLSTLHS. The CDR3 DNA reads TGTGCCAGCAGTTCAGAGTCAGGGTTGTCAACCCTCCACTCT.

As for this clonotype: The final CDR3 position lacks the conserved phenylalanine or tryptophan, pointing to a likely read error. This chain joins TRBV6-6 and TRBJ2-7; D may be TRBD1 (5 bases). This CDR3 has 15 amino acids. Germline CDR1 MNHNY, CDR2 SVGAGI (reference sequence). In nucleotides, the CDR3 is TGTGCCAGCAGTTACTCTGTCGGCAGGGTGTACGGGCAGTACTTA. This encodes CASSYSVGRVYGQYL.

In its sample, this clonotype ranks as medium-sized. V and J are TRBV29-1 and TRBJ1-2; 7 nucleotides align to TRBD1. The CDR3 is 14 amino acids. The trim removed 8 bases at V and 4 bases at J, leaving 13 bases unmatched. The germline V gene has CDR1 SQVTM and CDR2 ANQGSEA. The chain's CDR3 is CSTKPTGDGYGYTF. The CDR3 DNA reads TGCAGCACAAAGCCTACAGGGGACGGCTATGGCTACACCTTC.

This clonotype turned up a few times. A read error is possible here, since a much larger clone lies one base away. The chain employs TRBV7-8 and TRBJ2-5; 7 bases agree with TRBD2. CDR3 size: 13 residues. Germline assignment: CDR1 SGHVS and CDR2 FQNEAQ. The CDR3 coding sequence is TGTACCAGCAGCCCTAGCGGAAGGGAGACCCAGTACTTC. Translated, it gives CTSSPSGRETQYF. The entire variable domain, with the rest obtained from reference TRBV7-8 and TRBJ2-5, is as follows: GAGVSQSPRYKVAKRGQDVALRCDPISGHVSLFWYQQALGQGPEFLTYFQNEAQLDKSGLPSDRFFAERPEGSVSTLKIQRTQQEDSAVYLCTSSPSGRETQYFGPGTRLLVL.

As regards this clonotype: The junction departs from germline at one end; a sequencing error may be responsible. The V and J genes are TRBV14 and TRBJ1-2, with D uncertain. The CDR3 spans 14 residues. Germline V gene lookup returns CDR1 SGHDN and CDR2 FVKESK. CDR3 nucleotides: TGTGCCAGCAGCCAAATCCAAGCTAGCTATGGCTATACCTTC. Amino acid sequence: CASSQIQASYGYTF.

Of note for this clonotype: A read error may produce the germline difference seen at one junction end. The rearrangement joins TRBV6-5 to TRBJ2-3; no clear D. Per the germline V gene, CDR1 is MNHEY and CDR2 is SVGAGI. CDR3 size: 13 residues. CDR3 loop: CAGSSTITDTQYF. The CDR3 bases are TGTGCCGGCAGTTCCACGATCACAGATACGCAGTATTTT.

The chain joins TRBV6-6 to TRBJ2-7; tentative D call: TRBD1 (6 bases). Germline V gene data show CDR1 as MNHNY and CDR2 as SVGAGI (reference sequence). V was shortened by 10 bases and J by 2 bases, with 18 bases between the two germline ends. The CDR3 runs to 14 residues. Here the CDR3 reads CATRKRDIPYEQYF. DNA for the CDR3: TGTGCCACAAGGAAACGGGACATCCCCTACGAGCAGTACTTC.

The V and J genes are TRBV7-9 and TRBJ1-4; 7 bases match TRBD1. V lost 8 bases and J lost 8; bases outside the gene matches: 14. This CDR3 contains 15 residues. Germline V gene data show CDR1 as SEHNR and CDR2 as FQNEAQ (reference sequence). Here the CDR3 reads CASGQGTERAEKLFF. The CDR3 nucleotides are TGTGCCAGCGGCCAAGGGACAGAGAGGGCAGAAAAACTGTTTTTT.

This clonotype showed up many times. The chain has TRBV28 and TRBJ2-7; D is undetermined. V lost 6 bases and J lost 4, with 19 bases in between. Germline V gene lookup returns CDR1 MDHEN and CDR2 SYDVKM. CDR3 length: 15 amino acids. CDR3 in amino acids: CASRPAISGRYEQYF. The CDR3 DNA is TGTGCCAGCAGACCCGCGATCTCGGGCCGGTACGAGCAGTACTTC.

Remarks on this clonotype: The junction departs from the called germline gene at one end, perhaps through a read error. The chain combines TRBV12-3 or TRBV12-4 with TRBJ2-2, with 7 bases that match TRBD2. The CDR3 runs 14 residues. CDR3 nucleotides: TGTGCCAGCAGACCTAGCGGAAACGCCGGGAAGCTGTTTTTT. Amino acids: CASRPSGNAGKLFF.

The chain carries TRBV6-6 and TRBJ2-7, with no clear D. Trimming removed 10 bases at V and 2 bases at J, with 15 bases between. In germline, CDR1 is MNHNY, CDR2 SVGAGI (reference sequence). The length of the CDR3 is 13 residues. The CDR3 bases are TGTGCCACCGCCACTGGAGTGGCCTACGAGCAGTACTTC. Its protein is CATATGVAYEQYF.

Only a few counts were recorded for this clonotype. The chain carries TRBV5-8 and TRBJ1-1, with D unclear. The germline V gene encodes CDR1 SGHTS and CDR2 YDEGEE. CDR3 size: 15 residues. Trimming stripped 0 bases from V and 1 base from J, with 10 bases between. In nucleotides, the CDR3 is TGTGCCAGCAGCTTGGAAAACGCCGGGAACACTGAAGCTTTCTTT. Translating gives CASSLENAGNTEAFF.

With regard to this clonotype: One end of the junction fails to match germline, which may point to a read error. The chain carries TRBV4-1 and TRBJ2-7, with TRBD2 matching 7 bases. CDR1 and CDR2 from the germline V gene are MGHRA and YSYEKL. The CDR3 runs 16 residues. CDR3: CASSQGEAGPTYERYF. DNA of the CDR3: TGCGCCAGCAGCCAAGGAGAAGCGGGACCAACCTACGAGCGGTACTTC.

Only a few counts were recorded for this clonotype. The junction departs from germline at one end; a sequencing error may be responsible. This chain links TRBV7-9 with TRBJ2-2; D assignment may be TRBD1 or TRBD2 (5 bases each). The CDR3 runs 17 residues. Germline values: CDR1 SEHNR, CDR2 FQNEAQ (reference sequence). Here the CDR3 reads CASGLRRGASNTGELFF. DNA for the CDR3: TGTGCCAGCGGCTTAAGAAGAGGGGCCTCGAACACCGGGGAGCTGTTTTTT.

This clonotype was detected ten times or more. A much larger clone is a single base away; this may be a read error. This chain uses TRBV11-2 with TRBJ2-2; perhaps TRBD2 as D (5 bases). The CDR3 contains 15 residues. CDR1 and CDR2 (germline): SGHAT, FQNNGV. CDR3: CASSIPVTNTGELSF. The CDR3 DNA reads as TGTGCCAGCAGCATACCGGTTACGAACACCGGGGAGCTGTCTTTT.

On this clonotype: The CDR3 end shows no conserved phenylalanine or tryptophan, and so a read error is likely. The DNA is omitted, as the CDR3 cannot be located on it reliably, and the CDR3 follows TCRdb's listing. The chain has TRBV10-3 and TRBJ2-7; the table names TRBD2, a call not compared with the DNA. Germline V lookup: CDR1 ENHRY, CDR2 SYGVKD. Inclusive of both ends, the CDR3 amounts to 15 amino acids. The chain's CDR3 is CSISEGTSGSYEQNY.

Turning to this clonotype: This CDR3 is missing its conserved last phenylalanine or tryptophan, likely due to a read error. The genes are TRBV20-1 and TRBJ2-2, with TRBD2 matching 9 bases. This CDR3 comprises 17 residues. V trimming: 0 bases; J trimming: 0 bases; junction bases outside the gene matches: 5. CDR1 is DFQATT and CDR2 is SNEGSKA in the germline V gene (reference sequence). CDR3 sequence (DNA): TGCAGTGCTAGAGACGATAGCGGGAGCGCGAACACCGGGGAGCTGTTTTCT. Amino acids: CSARDDSGSANTGELFS.

A word on this clonotype: At one end the junction does not follow the germline gene, possibly because of a read error. The chain employs TRBV4-1 and TRBJ1-5; D possibly corresponds to TRBD1 (5 bases). Germline V gives CDR1 MGHRA, CDR2 YSYEKL. CDR3 length: 16 residues. In nucleotides, the CDR3 is TGCGCCAGCAGCCGAGGCGTAGGGGCCAATGGGCAGCCCCAACATTTT. It specifies CASSRGVGANGQPQHF.

Of note for this clonotype: The junction differs from germline at one of its ends, possibly a read error. The chain recombines TRBV5-6 with TRBJ2-1; the D is unclear. In germline, CDR1 is SGHDT, CDR2 YYEEEE. The CDR3 length is 12 residues. The CDR3 spells CANSLRGNEQFF. DNA for the CDR3: TGCGCCAACAGCTTGAGAGGAAATGAGCAGTTCTTC. Filled out from reference TRBV5-6 and TRBJ2-1, the complete variable domain reads DAGVTQSPTHLIKTRGQQVTLRCSPKSGHDTVSWYQQALGQGPQFIFQYYEEEERQRGNFPDRFSGHQFPNYSSELNVNALLLGDSALYLCANSLRGNEQFFGPGTRLTVL.

This clonotype was counted at least ten times. This chain connects TRBV5-6 to TRBJ1-5, with D possibly being TRBD1 (6 bases). Trimming removed 7 bases at V and 7 bases at J, with 21 bases between. This CDR3 region has 15 residues. From germline, CDR1 is SGHDT and CDR2 YYEEEE. CDR3 residues: CASGGIRQEKQPQHF. The CDR3 nucleotides are TGTGCCAGCGGTGGAATAAGACAGGAGAAACAGCCCCAGCATTTT.